This T cell receptor beta chain was found in a study of blood T cell repertoires in COVID-19. Study at large: Samples of COVID-19 (acute and convalescent) were obtained from the United States, Italy and Spain. Sources were T cells, B-cell-depleted T cells, or PBMCs; the material itself was cDNA or gDNA.

Authors' analysis steps: Amplifying reference gene primers gave estimates of nucleated cell counts. Generated by immunoSEQ multiplex PCR, the TCRdb table keeps only in-frame clones and is missing some. V and J calls and clone size are copied from that table; D and trimming were computed from the DNA. The sample consists of fewer than 250,000 clones, about 83% of them appearing once. The CDR3 runs 15 residues. V dropped 4 bases and J dropped 7; count of bases not matched to a gene: 3. Germline lookup yields CDR1 KGHDR and CDR2 SFDVKD. The V and J genes are TRBV24-1 and TRBJ1-6, with TRBD1 matching 10 bases. Sequenced input: peripheral blood. The source is a human donor in a cohort sampled during active COVID-19. The CDR3, as DNA: TGTGCCACCAGTGAACGGACAGGGGGGAATTCACCCCTCCACTTT. It translates to CATSERTGGNSPLHF.